These T cell receptor beta chains were read from a single sample in a study of identical twins. A single record per CDR3 protein comes from TCRdb applying MiXCR to the 5' RACE reads. The sample includes fewer than 550,000 distinct CDR3 sequences, roughly an eighth of them seen just once. A further study also used this sample, focusing on yellow fever vaccine responses in identical twins.

Sequenced material: CD4+ T cells sorted from blood. These receptors were taken from a young woman in good health. The CDR3 runs from the conserved cysteine through the conserved F or W. D genes are given only for firm matches. Not all rows give a size; the values are once, few, many and, for expanded clones, a class.

d_gene: -; j_gene: TRBJ2-1; v_gene: TRBV12-3/TRBV12-4; abundance: many; CDR3aa: CASSLGGGYEQFF; CDR3nt: TGTGCCAGCAGTTTAGGCGGGGGCTATGAGCAGTTCTTC
d_gene: TRBD1; j_gene: TRBJ2-7; v_gene: TRBV6-1; abundance: -; CDR3aa: CASSSSTGTSDWYEQYF; CDR3nt: TGTGCCAGCAGCAGCTCGACAGGGACCTCGGATTGGTACGAGCAGTACTTC
d_gene: TRBD2; j_gene: TRBJ2-1; v_gene: TRBV6-5; abundance: many; CDR3aa: CASRLGTSGGRQFF; CDR3nt: TGTGCCAGCAGACTCGGGACTAGCGGGGGTCGGCAGTTCTTC
d_gene: TRBD1; j_gene: TRBJ1-4; v_gene: TRBV3-1; abundance: few; CDR3aa: CASSQRQGHEKLFF; CDR3nt: TGTGCCAGCAGTCAGCGACAGGGACACGAAAAACTGTTTTTT
d_gene: TRBD2; j_gene: TRBJ2-2; v_gene: TRBV5-5; abundance: few; CDR3aa: CASSGGGTYTGELFF; CDR3nt: TGTGCCAGCAGTGGCGGGGGGACCTACACCGGGGAGCTGTTTTTT
d_gene: -; j_gene: TRBJ2-3; v_gene: TRBV10-1; abundance: -; CDR3aa: CASSVGQIGDTQYF; CDR3nt: TGCGCCAGCAGTGTTGGCCAGATCGGGGATACGCAGTATTTT
d_gene: -; j_gene: TRBJ2-6; v_gene: TRBV29-1; abundance: -; CDR3aa: CSVVVLETFSGANVLTF; CDR3nt: TGCAGCGTTGTGGTTTTGGAAACCTTCTCTGGGGCCAACGTCCTGACTTTC
d_gene: -; j_gene: TRBJ2-2; v_gene: TRBV12-3/TRBV12-4; abundance: -; CDR3aa: CASSPPGADGELFF; CDR3nt: TGTGCCAGCAGCCCGCCGGGGGCTGACGGGGAGCTGTTTTTT
d_gene: TRBD2; j_gene: TRBJ2-1; v_gene: TRBV20-1; abundance: -; CDR3aa: CSADPTSGGANEQFF; CDR3nt: TGCAGTGCCGACCCAACTAGCGGGGGGGCGAATGAGCAGTTCTTC
d_gene: -; j_gene: TRBJ2-2; v_gene: TRBV19; abundance: few; CDR3aa: CASSIQGNTGELFF; CDR3nt: TGTGCCAGTAGTATACAGGGGAACACCGGGGAGCTGTTTTTT
d_gene: TRBD1; j_gene: TRBJ2-7; v_gene: TRBV5-4; abundance: few; CDR3aa: CASSPTGGNYEQYF; CDR3nt: TGTGCCAGCAGCCCTACAGGGGGTAACTACGAGCAGTACTTC
d_gene: TRBD1; j_gene: TRBJ1-5; v_gene: TRBV20-1; abundance: -; CDR3aa: CSTPGGNQPQHF; CDR3nt: TGCAGTACACCAGGGGGGAATCAGCCCCAGCATTTT
d_gene: -; j_gene: TRBJ2-7; v_gene: TRBV6-2/TRBV6-3; abundance: -; CDR3aa: CASRRDFISYEQYF; CDR3nt: TGTGCCAGCAGGCGGGACTTTATATCCTACGAGCAGTACTTC
d_gene: -; j_gene: TRBJ2-1; v_gene: TRBV25-1; abundance: -; CDR3aa: CASSEGIRDYNEQFF; CDR3nt: TGTGCCAGCAGTGAAGGAATCAGGGACTACAATGAGCAGTTCTTC
d_gene: -; j_gene: TRBJ2-7; v_gene: TRBV20-1; abundance: -; CDR3aa: CSARGKAGYEQYF; CDR3nt: TGCAGTGCTAGGGGAAAAGCAGGATACGAGCAGTACTTC
d_gene: -; j_gene: TRBJ2-1; v_gene: TRBV20-1; abundance: -; CDR3aa: CSARAGEVYNEQFF; CDR3nt: TGCAGTGCTAGAGCGGGAGAGGTATACAATGAGCAGTTCTTC
d_gene: -; j_gene: TRBJ2-1; v_gene: TRBV4-2; abundance: few; CDR3aa: CASSLTGIDEQFF; CDR3nt: TGTGCCAGCAGCCTTACAGGGATCGATGAGCAGTTCTTC
d_gene: -; j_gene: TRBJ2-7; v_gene: TRBV29-1; abundance: -; CDR3aa: CSVSLAPVYEQYF; CDR3nt: TGCAGCGTGTCATTGGCACCGGTTTACGAGCAGTACTTC
d_gene: -; j_gene: TRBJ2-3; v_gene: TRBV20-1; abundance: once; CDR3aa: CSVMQGLNTDTQYF; CDR3nt: TGCAGTGTAATGCAGGGGCTAAACACAGATACGCAGTATTTT
d_gene: TRBD2; j_gene: TRBJ2-3; v_gene: TRBV2; abundance: -; CDR3aa: CASSEVLAGGADTQYF; CDR3nt: TGTGCCAGCAGTGAGGTACTAGCGGGAGGAGCAGATACGCAGTATTTT
d_gene: TRBD2; j_gene: TRBJ2-1; v_gene: TRBV3-1; abundance: many; CDR3aa: CASSHRLAGGLVKFF; CDR3nt: TGTGCCAGCAGCCATCGCCTAGCGGGAGGTTTGGTGAAGTTCTTC
d_gene: -; j_gene: TRBJ1-1; v_gene: TRBV5-1; abundance: few; CDR3aa: CASSLVGGSTEAFF; CDR3nt: TGCGCCAGCAGCTTGGTGGGAGGCAGCACCGAAGCTTTCTTT